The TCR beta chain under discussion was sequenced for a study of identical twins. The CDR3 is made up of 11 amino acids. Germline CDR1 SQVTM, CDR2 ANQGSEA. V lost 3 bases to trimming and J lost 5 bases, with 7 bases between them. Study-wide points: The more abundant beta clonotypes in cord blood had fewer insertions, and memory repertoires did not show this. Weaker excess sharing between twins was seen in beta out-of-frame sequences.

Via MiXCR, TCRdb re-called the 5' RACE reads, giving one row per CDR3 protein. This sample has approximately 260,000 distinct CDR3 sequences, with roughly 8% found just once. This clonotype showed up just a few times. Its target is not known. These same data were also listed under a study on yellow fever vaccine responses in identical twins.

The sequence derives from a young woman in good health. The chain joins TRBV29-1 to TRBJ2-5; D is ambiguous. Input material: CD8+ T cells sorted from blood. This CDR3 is CSVDEVETQYF. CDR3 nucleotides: TGCAGCGTTGATGAAGTTGAGACCCAGTACTTC.